These T cell receptor beta chains were read from a single sample in a study of PD-1 blockade in classical Hodgkin lymphoma. Assay used: immunoSEQ multiplex PCR; TCRdb lists only in-frame clones, some missing. The sample has approximately 10,000 clones; approximately 90% are singletons. Specimen: peripheral blood mononuclear cells (PBMCs), collected at baseline. These receptors all stem from a human donor with classical Hodgkin lymphoma. CDR3s include the opening cysteine and the closing phenylalanine or tryptophan. The order of the fields is J gene, V gene, D gene, clone size, CDR3 protein, CDR3 DNA. D genes are given only for firm matches. Expanded clones get a size class; other rows say once, few or many, or leave the size out.

>TRBJ1-4|TRBV6-6|NA|NA
CASSSSRATNEKLFF
TGTGCCAGCAGCTCATCCAGGGCAACTAATGAAAAACTGTTTTTT
>TRBJ2-3|TRBV6-1|TRBD1|once
CASRHRGRIYTQYF
TGTGCCAGCAGACACAGGGGGCGCATATATACGCAGTATTTT
>TRBJ2-1|TRBV14|NA|NA
CASSQVGGAPNNEQFF
TGTGCCAGCAGCCAAGTGGGGGGAGCCCCAAACAATGAGCAGTTCTTC
>TRBJ2-7|TRBV27|NA|NA
CASSLWVSQEQYF
TGTGCCAGCAGTTTATGGGTTTCACAGGAGCAGTACTTC
>TRBJ2-7|TRBV18|NA|NA
CASSPREFTYEQYF
TGTGCCAGCTCACCACGGGAATTCACCTACGAGCAGTACTTC
>TRBJ2-5|TRBV10-3|TRBD1|NA
CAIKTGQGEKETQYF
TGTGCCATCAAAACGGGACAGGGGGAGAAAGAGACCCAGTACTTC
>TRBJ2-2|TRBV7-9|NA|once
CASSTNKNTGELFF
TGTGCCAGCAGCACAAACAAGAACACCGGGGAGCTGTTTTTT
>TRBJ2-3|TRBV6-1|TRBD2|once
CASSGLAGGPDTQYF
TGTGCCAGCAGTGGACTAGCGGGAGGGCCAGATACGCAGTATTTT
>TRBJ2-5|TRBV5-1|TRBD2|NA
CASSFSTSGKETQYF
TGCGCCAGCAGCTTTTCGACTAGCGGGAAAGAGACCCAGTACTTC
>TRBJ2-1|TRBV4-1|NA|NA
CASSQDRGRGNEQFF
TGCGCCAGCAGCCAAGATAGGGGAAGGGGTAATGAGCAGTTCTTC
>TRBJ2-5|TRBV12-5|NA|NA
CASGLVEGMGSETQYF
TGTGCTAGTGGTTTGGTAGAAGGGATGGGATCAGAGACCCAGTACTTC
>TRBJ2-1|TRBV10-1|NA|NA
CASSASVGSYNEQFF
TGCGCCAGCAGTGCTTCCGTGGGCTCCTACAATGAGCAGTTCTTC
>TRBJ2-3|TRBV10-3|NA|NA
CAIRETRSTDTQYF
TGTGCCATCAGGGAGACTAGGAGCACAGATACGCAGTATTTT
>TRBJ1-4|TRBV30|NA|NA
CAWRGGPNNEKLFF
TGTGCCTGGAGAGGGGGTCCTAATAATGAAAAACTGTTTTTT
>TRBJ2-5|TRBV10-3|NA|NA
CATSRSLVGETQYF
TGTGCCACCTCGAGGAGCTTGGTGGGAGAGACCCAGTACTTC
>TRBJ1-1|TRBV18|NA|NA
CASSPHRDSNTEAFF
TGTGCCAGCTCACCTCACAGGGATTCGAACACTGAAGCTTTCTTT
>TRBJ1-3|TRBV5-1|NA|NA
CASSSTPTQSSGNTIYF
TGCGCCAGCAGTTCCACACCCACCCAAAGCTCTGGAAACACCATATATTTT
>TRBJ2-1|TRBV6-1|NA|NA
CASSERDSLQYNEQFF
TGTGCCAGCAGTGAGAGGGACTCGCTACAATACAATGAGCAGTTCTTC